This T cell receptor (beta chain) is drawn from a study of cytomegalovirus exposure and HLA in healthy donors. Findings and caveats of the study: The study labeled fewer than 200 TCR beta chains cytomegalovirus-associated.

A word on this clone: Its matching antigen is unknown.

The PCR ran on 60 Vbeta and 13 Jbeta primers. The data were produced by immunoSEQ multiplex PCR, yet TCRdb's version contains in-frame clones alone and is incomplete. Of about 90,000 clones listed, over 55% are singletons. The CDR3 has 15 amino acids. With 1 base removed from V and 0 bases from J, the gap between germline ends came to 8 bases. Germline CDR1 and CDR2: SGHTA and FQGNSA. This clonotype originated in a woman between 50 and 59 years old in good health and CMV-seropositive. Material for sequencing was PBMCs. This rearrangement joins TRBV7-2 to TRBJ2-3; D may be TRBD1 (6 bases). CDR3 amino acids: CASSLGTASTDTQYF. The CDR3 DNA reads as TGTGCCAGCAGCTTAGGGACAGCCAGCACAGATACGCAGTATTTT.